This TCR beta chain originates from a study of graft-versus-host responses after intestinal transplantation. With 3 bases removed from V and 0 bases from J, the gap between germline ends came to 12 bases. The CDR3 spans 16 residues. Per germline, CDR1 MGHRA and CDR2 YSYEKL. Some clones are missing from TCRdb's copy, which holds only in-frame ones; the method was immunoSEQ multiplex PCR. In the table there are approximately 37,000 clones, roughly 91% of which are singletons. In this sample, this clone turned up once. The sample consisted of PBMCs, taken around 270 days after transplant. This clonotype originated in a human patient who received an intestinal transplant, so some T cells may come from the graft donor. The gene calls are TRBV4-1 and TRBJ2-1; the D gene could be TRBD1 or TRBD2 (6 bases each). Written as DNA, the CDR3 is TGCGCCAGCAGCCAGGGGAAGGGGGGCTCCTACAATGAGCAGTTCTTC. This codes for CASSQGKGGSYNEQFF.